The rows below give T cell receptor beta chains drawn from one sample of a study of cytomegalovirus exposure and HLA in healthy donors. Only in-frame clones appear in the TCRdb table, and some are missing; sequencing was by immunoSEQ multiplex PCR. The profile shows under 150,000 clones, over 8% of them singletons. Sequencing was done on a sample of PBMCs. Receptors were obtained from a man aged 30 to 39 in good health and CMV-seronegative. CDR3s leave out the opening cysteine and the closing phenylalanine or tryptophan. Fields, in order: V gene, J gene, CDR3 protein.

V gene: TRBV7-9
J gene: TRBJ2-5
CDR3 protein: ASSPGVLFQETQY

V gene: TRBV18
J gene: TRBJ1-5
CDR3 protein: ASSPPQGGNQPQH

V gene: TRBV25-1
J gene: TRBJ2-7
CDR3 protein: ASSERRGGYEQY

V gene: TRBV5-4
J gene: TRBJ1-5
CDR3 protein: ASSIRDSNQPQH

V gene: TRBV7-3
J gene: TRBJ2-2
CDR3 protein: ASSSSLDGELF

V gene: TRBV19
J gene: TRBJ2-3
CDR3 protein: ASSTGTASTDTQY

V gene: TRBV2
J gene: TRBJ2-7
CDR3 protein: ASSDPDSLDSYEQY

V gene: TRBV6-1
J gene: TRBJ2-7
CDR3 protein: ATRSGTSYEQY

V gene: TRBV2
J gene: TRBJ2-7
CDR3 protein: ASSELARPSGAREQY

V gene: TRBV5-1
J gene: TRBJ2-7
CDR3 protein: ASSVKETGNEQY

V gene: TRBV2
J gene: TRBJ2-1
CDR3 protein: ASTPPNPIGEQF

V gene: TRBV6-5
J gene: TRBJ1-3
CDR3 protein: ASSYSGTAGNTIY

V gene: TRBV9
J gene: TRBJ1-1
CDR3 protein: ASSAGHMNTEAF

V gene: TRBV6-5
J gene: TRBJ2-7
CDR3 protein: ASSKGQSYEQY

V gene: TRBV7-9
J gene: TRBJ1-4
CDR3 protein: ASSLDRGHEKLF

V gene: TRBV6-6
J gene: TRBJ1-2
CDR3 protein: ASSYSGQGELYGYT

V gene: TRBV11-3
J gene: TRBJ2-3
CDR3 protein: ASSFTSGGGDTQY

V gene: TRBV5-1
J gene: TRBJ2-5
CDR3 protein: ASSPGLAGERETQY

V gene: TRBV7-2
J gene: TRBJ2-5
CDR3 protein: ASSLTGGQETQY

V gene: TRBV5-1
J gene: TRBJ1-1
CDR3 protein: ASSPVAGTNTEAF

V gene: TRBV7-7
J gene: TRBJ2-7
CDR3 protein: ASSLEAGSYEQY

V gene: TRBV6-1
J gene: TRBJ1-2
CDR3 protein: ASSEVGQGRGYT

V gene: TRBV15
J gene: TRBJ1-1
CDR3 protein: ATSRPTGKGTEAF

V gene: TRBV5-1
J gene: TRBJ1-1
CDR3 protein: ASSLSTGTGMRSTEAF

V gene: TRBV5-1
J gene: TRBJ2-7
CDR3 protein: ASSLEVGAYEQY

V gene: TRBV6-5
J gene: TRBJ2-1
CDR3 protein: ASRTSGGAAF

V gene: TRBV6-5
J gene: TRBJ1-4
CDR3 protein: ASRTTKGSGEKLF

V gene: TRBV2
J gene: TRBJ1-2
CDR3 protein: GRRGGYGYT

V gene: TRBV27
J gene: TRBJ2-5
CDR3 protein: ASSLFVPGRGGTQY

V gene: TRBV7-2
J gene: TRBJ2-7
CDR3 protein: ASSRKGAQNYEQY

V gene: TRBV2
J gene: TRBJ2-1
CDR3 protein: ASSDGDRGSLTFNEQF

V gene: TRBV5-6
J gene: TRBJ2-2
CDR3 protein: ASSSLLIAGGQNTGELF

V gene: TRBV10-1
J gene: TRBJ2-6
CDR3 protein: ASSALRLTSGANVLT

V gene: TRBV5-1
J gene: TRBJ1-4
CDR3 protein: ASSRGQEEEKLF

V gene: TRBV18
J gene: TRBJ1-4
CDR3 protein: ASSPEPGVDEKLF

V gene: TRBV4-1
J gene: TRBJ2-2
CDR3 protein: ASSFRGLAGVTGELF

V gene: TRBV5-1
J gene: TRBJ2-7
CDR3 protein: ASSPDRTYEQY

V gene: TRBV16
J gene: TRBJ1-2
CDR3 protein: ASSQEGRGTGYGYT

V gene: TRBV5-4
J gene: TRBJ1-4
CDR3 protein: ASSPRGIAEKLF

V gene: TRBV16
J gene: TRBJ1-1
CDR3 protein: ASSPHPEGAFTEAF

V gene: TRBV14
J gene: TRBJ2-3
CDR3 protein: ASSQDLAGGRDTQY

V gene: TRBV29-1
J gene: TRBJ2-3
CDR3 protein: SAEKGGTDTQY

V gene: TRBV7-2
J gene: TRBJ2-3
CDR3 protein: ASSSETRGSTDTQY

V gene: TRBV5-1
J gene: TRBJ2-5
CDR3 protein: ASTMTGSVGTQY

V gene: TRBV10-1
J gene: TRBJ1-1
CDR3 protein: ASSFGQGTEAF

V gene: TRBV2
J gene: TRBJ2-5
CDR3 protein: ASNPGQGQETQY

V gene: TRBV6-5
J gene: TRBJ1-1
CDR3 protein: ASSRTTGNTEAF

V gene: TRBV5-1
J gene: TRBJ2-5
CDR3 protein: ASSLRQGAQGTQY

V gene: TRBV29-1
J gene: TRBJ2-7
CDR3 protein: SVVTSGGPYEQY

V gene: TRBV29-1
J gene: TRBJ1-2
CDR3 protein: SARGAGGYT

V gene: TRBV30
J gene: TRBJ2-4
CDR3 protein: AWSVSRGIQY

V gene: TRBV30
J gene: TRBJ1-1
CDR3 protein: ASQGQNTEAF

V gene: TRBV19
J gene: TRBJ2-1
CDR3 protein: ASSPGQGSYNEQF

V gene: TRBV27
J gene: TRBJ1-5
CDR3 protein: ASRPQGAGGQPQH

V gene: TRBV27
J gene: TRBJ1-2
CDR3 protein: ASSFHDRGKGYGYT

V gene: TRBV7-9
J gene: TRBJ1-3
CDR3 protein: ASSKTGTSSGNTIY

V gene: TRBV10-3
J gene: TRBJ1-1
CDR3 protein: AISETYTEAF

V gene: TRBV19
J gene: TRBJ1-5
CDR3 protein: ASSERQGRNQPQH

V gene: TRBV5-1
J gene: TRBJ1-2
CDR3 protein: ASSLGTGNGNGYT

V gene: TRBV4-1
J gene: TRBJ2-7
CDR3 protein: ASSLVSGRGYEQY